The 30 T cell receptor beta chains in this list originate from one sample, sequenced in a study of CD8 T cells in Susac syndrome (dated by TCRdb to 2018 to 2020). Libraries were built with the immunoSEQ multiplex PCR assay. RNA was extracted using the RNeasy kit, and about 0.5 to 1 microgram was reverse transcribed with random hexamers. Clones were called with MiXCR by TCRdb after fastp trimmed the public reads at Q25, and only in-frame beta chains were retained. Rows are unified per CDR3 protein, each entry keeping the most common DNA and genes. The sample records some 140,000 distinct CDR3 sequences, approximately 95% of which are singletons. The top ten constitute approximately 0.18% of the sample. Sequencing was performed on CD8+ T cells from PBMCs. The receptors originated from a human donor with Susac syndrome.

CDR3 in DNA: TGTGCCAGCAGCGTAGCTGGCTACAATGAGCAGTTCTTC. Protein: CASSVAGYNEQFF. The chain employs TRBV9 and TRBJ2-1; D unresolved. Per the germline V gene, CDR1 is SGDLS and CDR2 is YYNGEE. Trimming took off 0 bases at V and 3 bases at J, with 4 bases between the two ends. The CDR3 totals 13 residues.

This chain joins TRBV13 and TRBJ2-5, with 10 bases fitting TRBD2. In germline, CDR1 is PRHDT, CDR2 FYEKMQ (reference sequence). The CDR3 consists of 18 residues. The ends lost 0 bases at V and 1 base at J; junction bases unmatched: 8. Here the CDR3 reads CASSLGRSSGSFQETQYF. The CDR3 DNA follows: TGTGCCAGCAGCTTAGGCCGGTCTAGCGGGAGTTTCCAAGAGACCCAGTACTTC.

CDR3 sequence reads: CASSQVVPEGNYGYTF. CDR3 DNA: TGTGCCAGCAGCCAAGTCGTCCCTGAGGGGAACTATGGCTACACCTTC. The V gene is TRBV3-1, the J gene TRBJ1-2; D perhaps matches TRBD1 (5 bases). V dropped 1 base and J dropped 2 bases, with 14 bases sitting between them. The CDR3 loop spans 16 amino acids. Per germline, CDR1 LGHDT and CDR2 YNNKEL (reference sequence).

The chain carries TRBV27 and TRBJ1-5; the D is unclear. Per germline, CDR1 MNHEY and CDR2 SMNVEV (reference sequence). The length of the CDR3 is 10 residues. V lost 8 bases to trimming and J lost 5 bases, with 4 bases between them. This chain's CDR3 is CASGDQPQHF. The CDR3 coding sequence is TGTGCCAGCGGGGATCAGCCCCAGCATTTT.

The rearrangement uses TRBV3-1 and TRBJ2-5, with 7 bases aligning to TRBD2. The CDR3 covers 15 residues. Unmatched junction bases numbered 9, after V lost 3 bases and J lost 5 bases. The germline V gene has CDR1 LGHDT and CDR2 YNNKEL (reference sequence). The CDR3 bases are TGTGCCAGCAGCCAGTCGACTAGCAGCCAGGAGACCCAGTACTTC. Amino acids: CASSQSTSSQETQYF.

CDR3 loop: CASSPEPDFTDTQYF. The CDR3 DNA sequence: TGCGCCAGCAGCCCGGAACCGGATTTCACAGATACGCAGTATTTT. V usage is TRBV4-1 and J usage is TRBJ2-3; D ambiguous. Germline V gene sequence: CDR1 MGHRA, CDR2 YSYEKL. V was trimmed by 4 bases and J by 2 bases, leaving 13 bases between them. CDR3 length: 15 residues.

The chain couples TRBV3-1 to TRBJ2-1; D ambiguous. Between the trimmed V and J ends, which lost 0 bases and 10 bases, there was a span of 10 bases. The CDR3 runs to 13 residues. Germline CDR1 and CDR2: LGHDT and YNNKEL (reference sequence). CDR3 loop: CASSQDRLQEQFF. In DNA, the CDR3 is TGTGCCAGCAGCCAAGACAGGCTTCAGGAGCAGTTCTTC.

The sample holds a few counts of this clonotype. This rearrangement joins TRBV2 to TRBJ2-1; 9 bases align to TRBD2. This CDR3 region has 16 residues. Per germline, CDR1 SNHLY and CDR2 FYNNEI. V trimming: 3 bases; J trimming: 4 bases; junction bases outside the gene matches: 7. The CDR3 sequence: CASSDSSGAPYNEQFF. The CDR3 DNA reads TGTGCCAGCAGTGATTCTAGCGGGGCCCCTTACAATGAGCAGTTCTTC.

J is TRBJ2-7 and V is TRBV27, with 9 bases lining up with TRBD1. CDR3 size: 13 residues. The trim removed 10 bases at V and 4 bases at J, leaving 8 bases unmatched. CDR1 is MNHEY and CDR2 is SMNVEV in the germline V gene (reference sequence). CDR3 protein: CATAQGAGYEQYF. DNA of the CDR3: TGTGCCACCGCACAGGGGGCGGGGTACGAGCAGTACTTC.

The V gene is TRBV6-1, the J gene TRBJ2-1; D may be TRBD1 or TRBD2 (7 bases each). Germline values: CDR1 MNHNS, CDR2 SASEGT. The length of the CDR3 is 12 residues. V shed 7 bases and J shed 7 bases, with 11 bases lying between them. Here the CDR3 DNA reads TGTGCCAGCAAGCAGGGGGGGAATGAGCAGTTCTTC. Amino acids: CASKQGGNEQFF.

This chain connects TRBV27 to TRBJ2-7; TRBD1 aligns across 7 bases. Germline V lookup: CDR1 MNHEY, CDR2 SMNVEV (reference sequence). Trimming cost V 4 bases and J 0 bases; bases outside gene matches: 3. The CDR3 covers 14 residues. The DNA of the CDR3 is TGTGCCAGCAGTTCAACAGGGGCCTCCTACGAGCAGTACTTC. Protein: CASSSTGASYEQYF.

The rearrangement links TRBV18 to TRBJ2-1, with 13 bases that match TRBD2. With V trimmed by 5 bases and J by 8 bases, 3 bases remained unmatched. The CDR3 runs to 14 residues. Germline V gives CDR1 KGHSH, CDR2 LQKENI. CDR3 bases: TGTGCCAGCTCATCAGGACTAGCGGGAGATGAGCAGTTCTTC. Protein product: CASSSGLAGDEQFF.

CDR3 sequence: CASSLGGGFEQYF. CDR3 nucleotides: TGTGCCAGCAGCTTGGGCGGGGGGTTCGAGCAGTACTTC. The chain employs TRBV5-4 and TRBJ2-7, with 8 bases fitting TRBD2. Germline lookup yields CDR1 SGHNT and CDR2 YYREEE (reference sequence). This CDR3 region has 13 residues. V was clipped by 0 bases and J by 6 bases; unmatched bases: 2. Together with reference TRBV5-4 and TRBJ2-7, the CDR3 gives the full variable domain: ETGVTQSPTHLIKTRGQQVTLRCSSQSGHNTVSWYQQALGQGPQFIFQYYREEENGRGNFPPRFSGLQFPNYSSELNVNALELDDSALYLCASSLGGGFEQYFGPGTRLTVT.

The CDR3 DNA reads TGTGCCAGCAGCGACGACACAGTGAACACTGAAGCTTTCTTT. Residues: CASSDDTVNTEAFF. The rearrangement joins TRBV3-1 to TRBJ1-1; D is unresolved. The CDR3 contains 14 residues. Germline V gives CDR1 LGHDT, CDR2 YNNKEL (reference sequence). Trimming left V 5 bases short and J 0 bases short, with 10 bases between. Complete variable domain (other parts from reference TRBV3-1 and TRBJ1-1): DTAVSQTPKYLVTQMGNDKSIKCEQNLGHDTMYWYKQDSKKFLKIMFSYNNKELIINETVPNRFSPKSPDKAHLNLHINSLELGDSAVYFCASSDDTVNTEAFFGQGTRLTVV.

The chain combines TRBV13 with TRBJ1-1; no reliable D call. The CDR3 has 13 amino acids. CDR1 PRHDT and CDR2 FYEKMQ come from the germline V gene (reference sequence). Trimming took 4 bases from V and 4 from J, leaving 10 bases between them. The CDR3 DNA reads TGTGCCAGCAGCTACCTCGATACCACTGAAGCTTTCTTT. Protein: CASSYLDTTEAFF. Variable domain in full (rest from reference TRBV13 and TRBJ1-1): AAGVIQSPRHLIKEKRETATLKCYPIPRHDTVYWYQQGPGQDPQFLISFYEKMQSDKGSIPDRFSAQQFSDYHSELNMSSLELGDSALYFCASSYLDTTEAFFGQGTRLTVV.

Only one count was recorded for this clonotype. The genes are TRBV29-1 and TRBJ1-3, with D possibly TRBD1 on 5 matching bases. The CDR3 covers 16 residues. Germline assignment: CDR1 SQVTM and CDR2 ANQGSEA. The ends were cut back, 3 bases at V and 2 bases at J, with 17 bases in the middle. The CDR3 spells CSVEDGAGGTGNTIYF. The CDR3 DNA follows: TGCAGCGTTGAGGACGGGGCCGGCGGAACTGGAAACACCATATATTTT.

The CDR3 here is CASSEASDQETQYF. CDR3 bases: TGTGCCAGCAGTGAGGCCTCGGATCAAGAGACCCAGTACTTC. This sequence joins TRBV25-1 and TRBJ2-5, with D unresolved. The ends were cut back, 3 bases at V and 2 bases at J, with 10 bases in the middle. The CDR3 spans 14 residues. CDR1 and CDR2 from the germline V gene are MGHDK and SYGVNS.

The chain is built from TRBV6-5 and TRBJ2-7, with a weak D call TRBD2 (6 bases). The V and J ends lost 0 bases and 7 bases respectively, with 7 bases between them. Germline V gene data show CDR1 as MNHEY and CDR2 as SVGAGI. The CDR3 has 12 residues. CDR3 sequence: CASSYSGREQYF. CDR3 bases: TGTGCCAGCAGTTACTCTGGGAGGGAGCAGTACTTC.

The count of this clonotype is one. The rearrangement links TRBV6-5 to TRBJ1-2, with TRBD1 as a possible D gene (6 bases). CDR3 length equals 13 residues. Trimming shortened V by 0 bases and J by 6 bases, and 8 bases separated the two germline ends. From germline, CDR1 is MNHEY and CDR2 SVGAGI. DNA for the CDR3: TGTGCCAGCAGTTACTCATCAGGGGATGGCTACACCTTC. Translated, it gives CASSYSSGDGYTF.

The rearrangement links TRBV4-1 to TRBJ1-1; D call uncertain. Germline V gene lookup returns CDR1 MGHRA and CDR2 YSYEKL. V lost 2 bases and J 2 bases, leaving 12 bases between the germline ends. The CDR3 has 15 residues. As DNA, the CDR3 is TGCGCCAGCAGCCAAAGACGGCGCCTAAACACTGAAGCTTTCTTT. Residues: CASSQRRRLNTEAFF.

The chain couples TRBV19 to TRBJ2-1; D perhaps matches TRBD2 (6 bases). Trimming shortened V by 1 base and J by 8 bases, and 12 bases separated the two germline ends. Germline-derived CDR1 and CDR2 are LNHDA and SQIVND (reference sequence). This CDR3 region has 14 residues. The CDR3, as DNA: TGTGCCAGTAGTATAGGGGGACTGGCGGATGAGCAGTTCTTC. As protein: CASSIGGLADEQFF.

This clonotype appeared a single time. The chain has TRBV9 and TRBJ2-2; D possibly uses TRBD1 or TRBD2 (5 bases each). The CDR3 is 13 amino acids. Germline CDR1 and CDR2: SGDLS and YYNGEE. V lost 6 bases, J lost 4 bases, and 10 bases lay in between. CDR3 sequence (DNA): TGTGCCAGCATGGGGGTCACCACCGGGGAGCTGTTTTTT. Protein sequence: CASMGVTTGELFF.

The chain recombines TRBV7-8 with TRBJ2-1, with a tentative D call TRBD2 (5 bases). Trimming left V 2 bases short and J 10 bases short, with 15 bases between. The CDR3 length is 14 residues. Germline CDR1 SGHVS, CDR2 FQNEAQ. The CDR3 DNA reads TGTGCCAGCAGCTTATATGCTTACCGCGGGGAGCAGTTCTTC. As protein: CASSLYAYRGEQFF.

The rearrangement joins TRBV28 to TRBJ2-3; TRBD2 might be the D (6 bases). The CDR3 length is 14 residues. CDR1 MDHEN and CDR2 SYDVKM come from the germline V gene. V lost 7 bases and J 4 bases, leaving 15 bases between the germline ends. The CDR3 loop reads CASTLGGYSDTQYF. CDR3 coding DNA: TGTGCCAGCACCCTCGGGGGATATTCAGATACGCAGTATTTT.

This chain connects TRBV12-3 or TRBV12-4 to TRBJ2-2; D remains unclear. This CDR3 region has 12 residues. Between the trimmed V and J ends, which lost 8 bases and 4 bases, there was a span of 8 bases. CDR3 residues: CASYVTTGELFF. The CDR3 DNA sequence: TGTGCCAGCTACGTCACCACCGGGGAGCTGTTTTTT.

The gene calls are TRBV19 and TRBJ2-7; possibly TRBD1 for D (6 bases). From germline, CDR1 is LNHDA and CDR2 SQIVND (reference sequence). The CDR3 consists of 13 residues. Trimming shortened V by 3 bases and J by 5 bases, and 11 bases separated the two germline ends. CDR3 residues: CASSITGLDEQYF. CDR3 DNA: TGTGCCAGTAGTATCACAGGGCTCGACGAGCAGTACTTC.

V and J are TRBV29-1 and TRBJ1-3; tentatively, D is TRBD1 (5 bases). Germline-derived CDR1 and CDR2 are SQVTM and ANQGSEA. V dropped 3 bases and J dropped 4 bases, with 13 bases sitting between them. This CDR3 region has 14 residues. The CDR3 nucleotides read TGCAGCGTTGAGGCAGGGATTGCCGGAAACACCATATATTTT. Translating it yields CSVEAGIAGNTIYF.

This chain links TRBV20-1 with TRBJ2-1; 9 bases fit TRBD2. The germline V gene has CDR1 DFQATT and CDR2 SNEGSKA (reference sequence). V lost 5 bases and J lost 0; bases outside the gene matches: 5. CDR3 length: 15 amino acids. The CDR3 sequence: CSAWTSESSYNEQFF. Written as DNA, the CDR3 is TGCAGTGCTTGGACTAGCGAGAGCTCCTACAATGAGCAGTTCTTC.

The chain links TRBV18 to TRBJ1-1; D is unresolved. V lost 3 bases to trimming and J lost 11 bases, with 13 bases between them. The CDR3 is 12 amino acids. Germline values: CDR1 KGHSH, CDR2 LQKENI. CDR3 loop: CASSPWRVRAFF. In nucleotides, the CDR3 is TGTGCCAGCTCACCTTGGCGGGTACGGGCTTTCTTT.

The chain links TRBV5-1 to TRBJ2-3, with 15 nucleotides matching TRBD2. Germline loops: CDR1 SGHRS, CDR2 YFSETQ. The CDR3 runs 18 residues. V shed 3 bases and J 2 bases; nucleotides not matched to a gene: 7. CDR3 bases: TGCGCCAGCAGCTCCGGACTAGCGGGAGGGCTTGTCACAGATACGCAGTATTTT. It codes for CASSSGLAGGLVTDTQYF.